A selection of T cell receptor beta chains follows, all from one sample in a study of cytomegalovirus exposure and HLA in healthy donors. Clones were read by immunoSEQ multiplex PCR, and TCRdb kept only the in-frame ones, dropping some. This repertoire shows 150,000 or so clones, about two thirds found once; its top ten account for 1.5% to 2%. The specimen sequenced was PBMCs. These receptor sequences come from a woman aged 18-29 years in good health and CMV-seronegative. The CDR3 runs from the conserved cysteine through the conserved F or W. Fields, in order: clone size, V gene, D gene, J gene, CDR3 DNA, CDR3 protein. The D gene is left open where the match is weak. Size values are once, few and many counts, or a class for expanded clones, and some rows have none.

size: -; V: TRBV20-1; D: -; J: TRBJ1-2; DNA: TGCAGTGCTACGGGGGGGGGCTACACCTTC; CDR3: CSATGGGYTF
size: -; V: TRBV19; D: TRBD2; J: TRBJ2-5; DNA: TGTGCCAGTAGCGCGCAACTAGCGGGGGGGCAAGAGACCCAGTACTTC; CDR3: CASSAQLAGGQETQYF
size: few; V: TRBV15; D: -; J: TRBJ1-6; DNA: TGTGCCACCAGCACGGGACACGGTAATTCACCCCTCCACTTT; CDR3: CATSTGHGNSPLHF
size: -; V: TRBV15; D: TRBD2; J: TRBJ2-5; DNA: TGTGCCACCAGCAGAGAACTAGCGGGGACCCAGTACTTC; CDR3: CATSRELAGTQYF
size: -; V: TRBV18; D: TRBD1; J: TRBJ1-5; DNA: TGTGCCAGCTCACCGCCGGGACAGGGAGAGAGTCAGCCCCAGCATTTT; CDR3: CASSPPGQGESQPQHF
size: -; V: TRBV15; D: TRBD2; J: TRBJ2-1; DNA: TGTGCCACCCGCCGCCCGGGACTAGCGGACTCCTACAATGAGCAGTTCTTC; CDR3: CATRRPGLADSYNEQFF
size: few; V: TRBV7-2; D: TRBD1; J: TRBJ2-7; DNA: TGTGCCAGCAGCTTAGCGAGGACAGGGGGCGGCTACGAGCAGTACTTC; CDR3: CASSLARTGGGYEQYF
size: -; V: TRBV7-7; D: -; J: TRBJ1-4; DNA: TGTGCTAGCGCACCGAACTCTGAGGCTGAAAAACTGTTTTTT; CDR3: CASAPNSEAEKLFF
size: -; V: TRBV7-2; D: -; J: TRBJ1-1; DNA: TGTGCCAGCAGCAGTCTCGGGGTTAACACTGAAGCTTTCTTT; CDR3: CASSSLGVNTEAFF
size: -; V: TRBV11-2; D: -; J: TRBJ2-1; DNA: TGTGCCAGCAGCTCCCGGGTTCAGCAGTTCTTC; CDR3: CASSSRVQQFF
size: -; V: TRBV5-5; D: -; J: TRBJ2-3; DNA: TGTGCCAGCAGCTTGGCCGGGGGTACAGATACGCAGTATTTT; CDR3: CASSLAGGTDTQYF
size: -; V: TRBV5-4; D: TRBD1; J: TRBJ1-6; DNA: TGTGCCAGCAGACTCGATCCGGGACAGGGGAATTCACCCCTCCACTTT; CDR3: CASRLDPGQGNSPLHF
size: -; V: TRBV11-2; D: TRBD1; J: TRBJ1-2; DNA: TGTGCCAGCAGCTCAGCATTCGGACAGGGGGCTAACTATGGCTACACCTTC; CDR3: CASSSAFGQGANYGYTF
size: -; V: TRBV7-9; D: -; J: TRBJ2-2; DNA: TGTGCCAGCAGCCCGGGCAGGGACACCGGGGAGCTGTTTTTT; CDR3: CASSPGRDTGELFF
size: -; V: TRBV7-2; D: -; J: TRBJ2-2; DNA: TGTGCCAGCAGCTCCAGATTTTTCACCGGGGAGCTGTTTTTT; CDR3: CASSSRFFTGELFF
size: -; V: TRBV5-1; D: TRBD1; J: TRBJ2-2; DNA: TGCGCCAGCAAGTTATTAGACAGGGCGAACACCGGGGAGCTGTTTTTT; CDR3: CASKLLDRANTGELFF
size: -; V: TRBV18; D: -; J: TRBJ2-1; DNA: TGTGCCAGCTCCCCTAGAGAAGGGGCGCGCCGTTATTACAATGAGCAGTTCTTC; CDR3: CASSPREGARRYYNEQFF
size: -; V: TRBV29-1; D: -; J: TRBJ1-2; DNA: TGCAGCTCATCCGACACGGATACTAACTATGGCTACACCTTC; CDR3: CSSSDTDTNYGYTF
size: -; V: TRBV6-5; D: -; J: TRBJ1-3; DNA: TGTGCCAGTAGCCGCGACAGTTTCCGAAACACCATATATTTT; CDR3: CASSRDSFRNTIYF
size: once; V: TRBV29-1; D: TRBD1; J: TRBJ1-2; DNA: TGCAGCGTTCGTGACAGGGCAACTAACTATGGCTACACCTTC; CDR3: CSVRDRATNYGYTF